This TCR beta chain is drawn from a study of Ad26.COV2.S vaccination and SARS-CoV-2 variants. Points from the study as a whole: Reported post-vaccination CD8+ and CD4+ T cell responses to spike showed substantial breadth. For non-spike TCRs, breadth in vaccine recipients resembled that in placebo recipients. The placebo group had lower spike-specific TCR breadth than the vaccine recipients did.

This table comes from immunoSEQ multiplex PCR, and its TCRdb copy is limited to in-frame clones, with some not included. The sample has roughly 100,000 clones, 80% seen once; the top ten hold roughly 17%. Trimming removed 4 bases from V and 7 bases from J, with 20 bases in between. The germline CDR1 and CDR2 sequences are SGHVS and FNYEAQ. The CDR3 runs to 15 residues. Notes on this clone: The antigen is not known.

The input for sequencing was peripheral blood, taken after recovery from COVID-19. V usage is TRBV7-6 and J usage is TRBJ2-7; D is unresolved. The source of this sequence is a human donor who had recovered from COVID-19. DNA for the CDR3: TGTGCCAGCAGCTCCCGGCCGAATGTAGAGTATGAGCAGTACTTC. Protein product: CASSSRPNVEYEQYF.